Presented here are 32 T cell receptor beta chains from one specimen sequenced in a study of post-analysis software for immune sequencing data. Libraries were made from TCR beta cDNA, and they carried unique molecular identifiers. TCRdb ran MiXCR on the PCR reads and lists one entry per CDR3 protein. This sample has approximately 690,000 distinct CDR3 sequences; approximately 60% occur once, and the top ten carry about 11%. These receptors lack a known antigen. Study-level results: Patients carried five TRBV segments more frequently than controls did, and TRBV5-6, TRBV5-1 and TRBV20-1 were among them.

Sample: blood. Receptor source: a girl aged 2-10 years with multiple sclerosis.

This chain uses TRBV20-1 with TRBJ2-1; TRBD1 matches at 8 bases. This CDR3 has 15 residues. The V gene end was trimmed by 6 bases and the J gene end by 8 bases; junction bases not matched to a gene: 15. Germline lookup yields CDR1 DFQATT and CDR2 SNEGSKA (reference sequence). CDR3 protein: CSATDRDRRIYEQFF. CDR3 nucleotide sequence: TGCAGTGCCACCGACCGGGACAGGAGGATCTATGAGCAGTTCTTC.

The CDR3 DNA reads as TGTGCCAGCAGCCAAAGGACTAGCGAATCTAGTGAGCAGTTCTTC. It translates to CASSQRTSESSEQFF. The genes are TRBV3-1 and TRBJ2-1, with TRBD2 matching 9 bases. This CDR3 is 15 amino acids long. The germline V gene encodes CDR1 LGHDT and CDR2 YNNKEL (reference sequence). V was clipped by 2 bases and J by 9 bases; unmatched bases: 8.

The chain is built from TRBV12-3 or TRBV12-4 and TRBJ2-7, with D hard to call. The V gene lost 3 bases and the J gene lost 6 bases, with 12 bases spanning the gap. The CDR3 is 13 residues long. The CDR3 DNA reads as TGTGCCAGCAGTTTGATCCTGGGCCCCGAGCAGTACTTC. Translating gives CASSLILGPEQYF.

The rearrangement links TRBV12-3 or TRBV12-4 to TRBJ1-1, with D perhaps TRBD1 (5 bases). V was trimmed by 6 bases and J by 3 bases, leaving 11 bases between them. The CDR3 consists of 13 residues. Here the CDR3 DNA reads TGTGCCAGCAGCCAGGGCAGATACACTGAAGCTTTCTTT. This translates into CASSQGRYTEAFF.

DNA for the CDR3: TGTGCCAGCAGCTTAGCGGAGACACCGTTAGATGAGCAGTTCTTC. Amino acid sequence: CASSLAETPLDEQFF. This rearrangement joins TRBV7-9 to TRBJ2-1; D gene unclear. V lost 0 bases, J lost 8 bases, and 14 bases lay in between. This CDR3 region has 15 residues. CDR1 is SEHNR, CDR2 FQNEAQ, per germline (reference sequence).

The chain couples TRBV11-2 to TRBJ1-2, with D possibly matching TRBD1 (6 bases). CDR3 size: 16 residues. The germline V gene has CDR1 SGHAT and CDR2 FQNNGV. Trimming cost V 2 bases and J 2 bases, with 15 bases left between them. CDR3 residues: CASSLIRGAENYGYTF. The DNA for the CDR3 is TGTGCCAGCAGCTTAATCAGGGGCGCGGAGAACTATGGCTACACCTTC.

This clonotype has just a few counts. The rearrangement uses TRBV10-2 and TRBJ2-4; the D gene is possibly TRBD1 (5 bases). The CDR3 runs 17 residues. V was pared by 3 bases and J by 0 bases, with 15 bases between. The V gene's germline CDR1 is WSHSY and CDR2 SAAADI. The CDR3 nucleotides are TGCGCCAGCAGTGATCTAGGACACCAACTAGCCAAAAACATTCAGTACTTC. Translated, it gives CASSDLGHQLAKNIQYF.

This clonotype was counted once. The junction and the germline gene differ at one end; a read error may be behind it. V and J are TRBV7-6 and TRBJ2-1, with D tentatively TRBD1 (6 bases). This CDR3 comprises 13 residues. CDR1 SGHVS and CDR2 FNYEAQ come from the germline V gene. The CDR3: CANSLGGYNEQFF. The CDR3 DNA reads TGTGCCAACAGCTTAGGGGGATACAATGAGCAGTTCTTC.

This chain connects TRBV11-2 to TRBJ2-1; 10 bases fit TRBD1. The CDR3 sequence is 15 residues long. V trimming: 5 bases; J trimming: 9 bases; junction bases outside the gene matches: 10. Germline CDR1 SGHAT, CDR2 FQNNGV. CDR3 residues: CASSLGQGELGEQFF. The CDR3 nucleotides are TGTGCCAGCAGCCTAGGACAGGGGGAGTTAGGTGAGCAGTTCTTC. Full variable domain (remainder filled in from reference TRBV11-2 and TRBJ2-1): EAGVAQSPRYKIIEKRQSVAFWCNPISGHATLYWYQQILGQGPKLLIQFQNNGVVDDSQLPKDRFSAERLKGVDSTLKIQPAKLEDSAVYLCASSLGQGELGEQFFGPGTRLTVL.

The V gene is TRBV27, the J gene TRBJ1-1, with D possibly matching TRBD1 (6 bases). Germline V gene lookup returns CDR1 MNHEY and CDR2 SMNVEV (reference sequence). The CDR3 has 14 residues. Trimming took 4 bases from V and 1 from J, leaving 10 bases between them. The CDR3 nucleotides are TGTGCCAGCAGTTCCCCGGGACAGAACACTGAAGCTTTCTTT. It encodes CASSSPGQNTEAFF.

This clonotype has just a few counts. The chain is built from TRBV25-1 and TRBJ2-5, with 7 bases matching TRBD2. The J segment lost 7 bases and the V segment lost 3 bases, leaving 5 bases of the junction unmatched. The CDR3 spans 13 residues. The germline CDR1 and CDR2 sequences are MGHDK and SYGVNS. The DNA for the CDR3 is TGTGCCAGCAGTGACCAGGAGCGGGGGACCCAGTACTTC. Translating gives CASSDQERGTQYF. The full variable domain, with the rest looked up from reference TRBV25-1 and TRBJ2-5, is EADIYQTPRYLVIGTGKKITLECSQTMGHDKMYWYQQDPGMELHLIHYSYGVNSTEKGDLSSESTVSRIRTEHFPLTLESARPSHTSQYLCASSDQERGTQYFGPGTRLLVL.

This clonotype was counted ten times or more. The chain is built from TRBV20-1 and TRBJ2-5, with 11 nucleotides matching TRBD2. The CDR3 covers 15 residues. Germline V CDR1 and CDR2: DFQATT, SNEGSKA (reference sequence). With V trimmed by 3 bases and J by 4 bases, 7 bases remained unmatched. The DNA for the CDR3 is TGCAGTGCTAGTCCTAGCGGGGGGTTAGGAGAGACCCAGTACTTC. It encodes CSASPSGGLGETQYF.

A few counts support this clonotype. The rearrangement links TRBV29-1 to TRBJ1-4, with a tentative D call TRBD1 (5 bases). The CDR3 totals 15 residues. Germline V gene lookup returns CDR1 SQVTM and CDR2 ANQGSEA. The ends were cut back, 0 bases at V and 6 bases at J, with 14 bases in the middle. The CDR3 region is CSVEDTDTSDEKLFF. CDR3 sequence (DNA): TGCAGCGTTGAAGACACGGACACGTCGGATGAAAAACTGTTTTTT.

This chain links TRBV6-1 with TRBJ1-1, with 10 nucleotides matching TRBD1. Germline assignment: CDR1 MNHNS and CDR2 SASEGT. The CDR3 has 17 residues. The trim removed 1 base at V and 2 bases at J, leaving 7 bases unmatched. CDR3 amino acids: CASSEDTRTGGNTEAFF. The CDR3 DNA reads TGTGCCAGCAGTGAAGACACCCGGACAGGGGGAAACACTGAAGCTTTCTTT.

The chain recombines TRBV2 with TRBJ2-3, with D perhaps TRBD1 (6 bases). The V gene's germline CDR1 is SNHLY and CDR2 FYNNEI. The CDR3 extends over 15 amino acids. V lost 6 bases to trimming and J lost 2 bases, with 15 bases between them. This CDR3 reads CASRAGALHTDTQYF. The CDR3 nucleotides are TGTGCCAGCAGAGCAGGGGCCTTGCACACAGATACGCAGTATTTT.

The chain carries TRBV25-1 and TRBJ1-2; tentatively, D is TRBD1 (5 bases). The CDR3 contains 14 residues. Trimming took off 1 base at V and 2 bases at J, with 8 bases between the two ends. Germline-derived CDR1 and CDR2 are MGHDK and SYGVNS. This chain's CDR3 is CASSEFGDNYGYTF. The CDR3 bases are TGTGCCAGCAGTGAATTCGGGGACAACTATGGCTACACCTTC.

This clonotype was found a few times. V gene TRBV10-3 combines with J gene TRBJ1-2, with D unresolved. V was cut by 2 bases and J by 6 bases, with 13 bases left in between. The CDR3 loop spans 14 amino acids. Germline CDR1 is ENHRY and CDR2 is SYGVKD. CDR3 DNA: TGTGCCATCAGTGAGAACAGAGGTATAGATGGCTACACCTTC. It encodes CAISENRGIDGYTF.

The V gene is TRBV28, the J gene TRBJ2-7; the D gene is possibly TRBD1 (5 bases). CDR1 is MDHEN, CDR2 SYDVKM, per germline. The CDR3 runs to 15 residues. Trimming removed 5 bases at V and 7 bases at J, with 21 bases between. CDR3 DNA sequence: TGTGCCAGCAGTAGTCTCCCGTCTCGACAGTCGGAGCAGTACTTC. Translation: CASSSLPSRQSEQYF. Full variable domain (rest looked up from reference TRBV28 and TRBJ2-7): DVKVTQSSRYLVKRTGEKVFLECVQDMDHENMFWYRQDPGLGLRLIYFSYDVKMKEKGDIPEGYSVSREKKERFSLILESASTNQTSMYLCASSSLPSRQSEQYFGPGTRLTVT.

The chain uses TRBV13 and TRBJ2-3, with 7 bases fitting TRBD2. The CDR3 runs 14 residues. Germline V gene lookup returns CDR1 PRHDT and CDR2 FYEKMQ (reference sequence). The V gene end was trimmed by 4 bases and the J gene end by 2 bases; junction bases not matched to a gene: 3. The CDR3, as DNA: TGTGCCAGCAGCTCCCGGGGGGACACAGATACGCAGTATTTT. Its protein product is CASSSRGDTDTQYF. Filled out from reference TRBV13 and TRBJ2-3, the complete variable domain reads AAGVIQSPRHLIKEKRETATLKCYPIPRHDTVYWYQQGPGQDPQFLISFYEKMQSDKGSIPDRFSAQQFSDYHSELNMSSLELGDSALYFCASSSRGDTDTQYFGPGTRLTVL.

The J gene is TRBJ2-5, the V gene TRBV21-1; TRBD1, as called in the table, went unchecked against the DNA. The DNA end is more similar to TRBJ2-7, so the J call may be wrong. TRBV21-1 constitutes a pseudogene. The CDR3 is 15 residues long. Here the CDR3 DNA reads TGTGCCAGCAGCAAAGGGTTCGGACAGGTCGACGAGCAGTACTTC. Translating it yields CASSKGFGQVDEQYF.

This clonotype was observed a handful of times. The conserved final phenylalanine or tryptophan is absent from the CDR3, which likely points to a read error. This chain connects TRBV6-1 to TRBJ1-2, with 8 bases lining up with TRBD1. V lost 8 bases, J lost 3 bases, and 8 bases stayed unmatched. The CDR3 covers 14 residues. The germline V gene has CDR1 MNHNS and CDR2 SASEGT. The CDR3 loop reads CASLTTGVDYGYTL. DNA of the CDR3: TGTGCCAGCCTTACGACAGGGGTGGACTATGGCTACACCCTC.

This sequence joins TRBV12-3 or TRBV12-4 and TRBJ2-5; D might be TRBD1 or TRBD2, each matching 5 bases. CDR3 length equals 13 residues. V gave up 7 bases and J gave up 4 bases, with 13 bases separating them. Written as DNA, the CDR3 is TGTGCCAGCACCCTACTGAGGGGAGAGACCCAGTACTTC. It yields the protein CASTLLRGETQYF.

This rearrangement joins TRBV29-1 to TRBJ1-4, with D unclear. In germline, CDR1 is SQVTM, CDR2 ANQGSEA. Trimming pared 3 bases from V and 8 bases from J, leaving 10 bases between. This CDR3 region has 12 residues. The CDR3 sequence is CSVDYFGEKLFF. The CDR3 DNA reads TGCAGCGTTGACTACTTCGGGGAAAAACTGTTTTTT. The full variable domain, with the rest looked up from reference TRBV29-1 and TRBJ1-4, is SAVISQKPSRDICQRGTSLTIQCQVDSQVTMMFWYRQQPGQSLTLIATANQGSEATYESGFVIDKFPISRPNLTFSTLTVSNMSPEDSSIYLCSVDYFGEKLFFGSGTQLSVL.

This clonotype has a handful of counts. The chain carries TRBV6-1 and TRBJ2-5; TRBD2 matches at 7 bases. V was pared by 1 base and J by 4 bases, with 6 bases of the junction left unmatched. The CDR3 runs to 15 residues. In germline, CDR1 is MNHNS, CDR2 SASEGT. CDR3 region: CASSEEAGRGETQYF. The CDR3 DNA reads TGTGCCAGCAGTGAAGAAGCGGGACGGGGAGAGACCCAGTACTTC.

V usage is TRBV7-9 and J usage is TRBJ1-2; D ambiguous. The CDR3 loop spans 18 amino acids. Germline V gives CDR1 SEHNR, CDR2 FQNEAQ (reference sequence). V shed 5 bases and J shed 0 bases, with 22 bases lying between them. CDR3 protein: CASSTPAGQLAANYGYTF. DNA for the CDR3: TGTGCCAGCAGCACCCCAGCCGGGCAGTTAGCCGCTAACTATGGCTACACCTTC.

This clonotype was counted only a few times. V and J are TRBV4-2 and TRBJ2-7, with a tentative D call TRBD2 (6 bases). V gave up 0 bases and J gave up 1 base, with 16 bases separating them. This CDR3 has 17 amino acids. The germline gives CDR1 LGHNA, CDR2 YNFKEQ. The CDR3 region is CASSQEGEAEGSYEQYF. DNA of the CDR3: TGTGCCAGCAGCCAAGAAGGGGAAGCGGAGGGTTCCTACGAGCAGTACTTC.

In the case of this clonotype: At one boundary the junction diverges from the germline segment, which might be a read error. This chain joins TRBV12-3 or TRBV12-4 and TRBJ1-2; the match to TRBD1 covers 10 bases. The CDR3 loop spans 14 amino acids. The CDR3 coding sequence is TGTGCCAGCAGTCCCTCGGACAGGGGGAATGGCTACACTTTC. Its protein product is CASSPSDRGNGYTF.

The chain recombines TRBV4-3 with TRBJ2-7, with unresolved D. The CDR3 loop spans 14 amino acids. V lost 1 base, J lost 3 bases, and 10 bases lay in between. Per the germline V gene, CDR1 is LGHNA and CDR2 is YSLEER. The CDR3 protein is CASSQASESYEQYF. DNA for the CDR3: TGCGCCAGCAGCCAAGCGTCAGAGAGCTACGAGCAGTACTTC.

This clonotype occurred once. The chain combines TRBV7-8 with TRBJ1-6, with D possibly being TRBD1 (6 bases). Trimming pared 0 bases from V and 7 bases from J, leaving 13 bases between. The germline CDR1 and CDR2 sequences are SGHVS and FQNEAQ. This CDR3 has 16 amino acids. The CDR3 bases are TGTGCCAGCAGCTTAGCGGGGAACAGGGTAAATTCACCCCTCCACTTT. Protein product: CASSLAGNRVNSPLHF.

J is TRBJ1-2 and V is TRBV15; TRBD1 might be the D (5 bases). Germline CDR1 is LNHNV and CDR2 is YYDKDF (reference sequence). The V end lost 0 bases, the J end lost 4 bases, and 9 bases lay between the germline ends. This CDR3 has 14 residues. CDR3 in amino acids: CATSRDGGTYGYTF. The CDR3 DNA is TGTGCCACCAGCAGAGATGGGGGGACCTATGGCTACACCTTC. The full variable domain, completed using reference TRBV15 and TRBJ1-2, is DAMVIQNPRYQVTQFGKPVTLSCSQTLNHNVMYWYQQKSSQAPKLLFHYYDKDFNNEADTPDNFQSRRPNTSFCFLDIRSPGLGDTAMYLCATSRDGGTYGYTFGSGTRLTVV.

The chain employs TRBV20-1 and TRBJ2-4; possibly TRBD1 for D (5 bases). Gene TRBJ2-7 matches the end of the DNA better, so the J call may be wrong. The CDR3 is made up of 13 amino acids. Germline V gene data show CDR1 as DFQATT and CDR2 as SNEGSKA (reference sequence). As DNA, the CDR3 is TGCAGTGCTAAAAAGACAGCCACCTACGAGCAGTACTTC. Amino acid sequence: CSAKKTATYEQYF.

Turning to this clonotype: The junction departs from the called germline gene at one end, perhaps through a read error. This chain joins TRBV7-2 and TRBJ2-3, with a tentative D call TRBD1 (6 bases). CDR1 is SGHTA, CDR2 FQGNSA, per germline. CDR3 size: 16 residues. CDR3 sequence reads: CASSPSGTLRTHTQYF. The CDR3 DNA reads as TGTGCCAGCAGCCCGTCCGGGACATTACGCACACATACGCAGTATTTT.